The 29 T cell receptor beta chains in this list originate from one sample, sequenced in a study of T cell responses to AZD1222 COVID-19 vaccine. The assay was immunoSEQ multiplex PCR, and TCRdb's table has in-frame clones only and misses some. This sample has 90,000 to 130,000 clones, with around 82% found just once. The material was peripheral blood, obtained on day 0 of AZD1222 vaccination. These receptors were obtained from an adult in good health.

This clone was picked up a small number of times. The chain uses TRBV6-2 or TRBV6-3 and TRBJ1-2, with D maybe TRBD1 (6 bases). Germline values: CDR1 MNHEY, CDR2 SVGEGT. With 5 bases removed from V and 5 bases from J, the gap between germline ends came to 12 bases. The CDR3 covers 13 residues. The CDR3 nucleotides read TGTGCCAGCAGTAGTGGGACATTTTATGGCTACACCTTC. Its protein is CASSSGTFYGYTF.

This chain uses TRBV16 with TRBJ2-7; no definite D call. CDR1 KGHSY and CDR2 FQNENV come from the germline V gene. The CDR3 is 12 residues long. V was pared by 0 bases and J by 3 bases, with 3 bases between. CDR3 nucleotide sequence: TGTGCCAGCAGCCAATCGGGCTACGAGCAGTACTTC. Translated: CASSQSGYEQYF.

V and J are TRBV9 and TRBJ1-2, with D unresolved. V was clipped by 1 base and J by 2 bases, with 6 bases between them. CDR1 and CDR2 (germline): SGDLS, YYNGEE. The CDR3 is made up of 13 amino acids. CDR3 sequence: CASSVHTNYGYTF. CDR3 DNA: TGTGCCAGCAGCGTACACACCAACTATGGCTACACCTTC.

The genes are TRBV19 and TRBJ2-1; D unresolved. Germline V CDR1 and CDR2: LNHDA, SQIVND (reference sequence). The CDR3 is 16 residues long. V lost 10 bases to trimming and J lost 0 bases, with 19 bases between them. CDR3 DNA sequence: TGTGCCACACACCTCGTCCGGGCCAGCTCCTACAATGAGCAGTTCTTC. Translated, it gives CATHLVRASSYNEQFF.

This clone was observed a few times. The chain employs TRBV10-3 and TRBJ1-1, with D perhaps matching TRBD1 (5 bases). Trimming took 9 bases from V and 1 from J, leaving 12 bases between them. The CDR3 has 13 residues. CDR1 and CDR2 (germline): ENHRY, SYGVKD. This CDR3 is CAMAEGPNTEAFF. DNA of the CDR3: TGTGCCATGGCCGAGGGGCCGAACACTGAAGCTTTCTTT.

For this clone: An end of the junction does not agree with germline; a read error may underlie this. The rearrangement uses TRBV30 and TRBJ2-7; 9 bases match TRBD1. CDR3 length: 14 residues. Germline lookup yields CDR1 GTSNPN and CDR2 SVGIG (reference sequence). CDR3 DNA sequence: TGTGCCTGGACTCCCACAGGGGGCGGAAGGGTAAGGGACTTC. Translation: CAWTPTGGGRVRDF. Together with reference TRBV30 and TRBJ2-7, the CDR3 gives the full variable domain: SQTIHQWPATLVQPVGSPLSLECTVEGTSNPNLYWYRQAAGRGLQLLFYSVGIGQISSEVPQNLSASRPQDRQFILSSKKLLLSDSGFYLCAWTPTGGGRVRDFGPGTRLTVT.

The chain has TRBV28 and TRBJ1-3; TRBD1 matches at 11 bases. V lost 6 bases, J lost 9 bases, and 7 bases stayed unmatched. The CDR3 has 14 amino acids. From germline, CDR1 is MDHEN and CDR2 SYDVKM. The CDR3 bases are TGTGCCAGCAGGGGGGGACAGGGGGGCACCACCATATATTTT. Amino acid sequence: CASRGGQGGTTIYF.

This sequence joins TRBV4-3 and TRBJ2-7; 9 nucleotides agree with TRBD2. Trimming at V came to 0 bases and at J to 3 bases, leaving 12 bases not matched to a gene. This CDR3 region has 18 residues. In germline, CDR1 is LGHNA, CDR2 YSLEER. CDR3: CASSQDSMASGANYEQYF. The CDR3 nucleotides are TGCGCCAGCAGCCAAGATTCGATGGCTAGCGGGGCTAACTACGAGCAGTACTTC.

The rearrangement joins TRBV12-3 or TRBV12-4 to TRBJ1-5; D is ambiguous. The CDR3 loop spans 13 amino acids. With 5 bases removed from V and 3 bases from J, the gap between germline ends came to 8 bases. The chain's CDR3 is CASSPGPNQPQHF. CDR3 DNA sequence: TGTGCCAGCAGTCCGGGCCCCAATCAGCCCCAGCATTTT.

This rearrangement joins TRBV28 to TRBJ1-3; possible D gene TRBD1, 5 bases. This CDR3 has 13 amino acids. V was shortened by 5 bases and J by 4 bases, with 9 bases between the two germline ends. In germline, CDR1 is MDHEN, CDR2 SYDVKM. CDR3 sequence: CASSPNRGNTIYF. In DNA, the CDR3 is TGTGCCAGCAGTCCGAACAGGGGAAACACCATATATTTT.

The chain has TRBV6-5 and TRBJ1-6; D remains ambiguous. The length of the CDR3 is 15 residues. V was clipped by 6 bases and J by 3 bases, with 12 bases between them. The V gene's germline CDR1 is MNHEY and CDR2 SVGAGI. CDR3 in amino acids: CASRLSGSYNSPLHF. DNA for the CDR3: TGTGCCAGCAGACTGTCCGGGAGCTATAATTCACCCCTCCACTTT.

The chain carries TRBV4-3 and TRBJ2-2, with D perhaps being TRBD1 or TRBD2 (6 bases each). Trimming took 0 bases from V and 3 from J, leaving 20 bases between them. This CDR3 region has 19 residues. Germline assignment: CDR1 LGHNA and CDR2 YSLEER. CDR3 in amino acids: CASSQDGGAAGEDTGELFF. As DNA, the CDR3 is TGCGCCAGCAGCCAAGATGGTGGTGCGGCAGGGGAGGACACCGGGGAGCTGTTTTTT.

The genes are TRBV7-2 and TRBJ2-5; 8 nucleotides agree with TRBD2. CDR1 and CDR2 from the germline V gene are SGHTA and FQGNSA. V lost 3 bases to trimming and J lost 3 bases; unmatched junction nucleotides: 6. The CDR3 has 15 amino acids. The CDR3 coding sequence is TGTGCCAGCAGCTTTGGGACTAGGAGGGAAGAGACCCAGTACTTC. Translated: CASSFGTRREETQYF.

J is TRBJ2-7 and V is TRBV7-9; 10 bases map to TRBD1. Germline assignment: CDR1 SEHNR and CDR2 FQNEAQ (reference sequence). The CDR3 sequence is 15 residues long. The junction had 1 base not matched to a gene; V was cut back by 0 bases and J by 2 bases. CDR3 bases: TGTGCCAGCAGCTTAGCGGGACAGGGGACCTACGAGCAGTACTTC. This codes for CASSLAGQGTYEQYF.

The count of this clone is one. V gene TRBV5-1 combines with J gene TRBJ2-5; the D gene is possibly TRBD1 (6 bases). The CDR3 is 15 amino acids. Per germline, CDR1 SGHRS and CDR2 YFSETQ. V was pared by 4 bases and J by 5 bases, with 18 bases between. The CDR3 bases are TGCGCCAGCAGCGCCGGGACAAGGGGTTGGGAGACCCAGTACTTC. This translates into CASSAGTRGWETQYF.

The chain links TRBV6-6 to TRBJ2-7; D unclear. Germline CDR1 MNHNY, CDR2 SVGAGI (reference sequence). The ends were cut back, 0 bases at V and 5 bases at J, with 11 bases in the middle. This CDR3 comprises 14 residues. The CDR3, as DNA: TGTGCCAGCAGTTACTCGAGCACAGCCCACGAGCAGTACTTC. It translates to CASSYSSTAHEQYF.

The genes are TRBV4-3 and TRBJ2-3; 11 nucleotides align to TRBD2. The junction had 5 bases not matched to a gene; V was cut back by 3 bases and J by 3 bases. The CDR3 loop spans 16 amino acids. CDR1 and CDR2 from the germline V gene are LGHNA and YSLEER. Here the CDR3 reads CASSHSVAGGTDTQYF. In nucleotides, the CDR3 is TGCGCCAGCAGCCATTCCGTAGCGGGAGGGACAGATACGCAGTATTTT.

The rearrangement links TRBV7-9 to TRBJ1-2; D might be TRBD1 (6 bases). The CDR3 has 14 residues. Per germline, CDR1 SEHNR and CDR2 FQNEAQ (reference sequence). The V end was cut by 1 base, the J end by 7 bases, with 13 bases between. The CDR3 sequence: CASSLEGGIGGYTF. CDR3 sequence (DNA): TGTGCCAGCAGCTTAGAGGGGGGCATCGGTGGCTACACCTTC.

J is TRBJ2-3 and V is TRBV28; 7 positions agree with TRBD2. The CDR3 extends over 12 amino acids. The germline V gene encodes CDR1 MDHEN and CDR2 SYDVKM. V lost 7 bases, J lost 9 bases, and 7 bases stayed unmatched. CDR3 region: CASTATGGTQYF. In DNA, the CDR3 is TGTGCCAGCACCGCAACGGGGGGAACGCAGTATTTT.

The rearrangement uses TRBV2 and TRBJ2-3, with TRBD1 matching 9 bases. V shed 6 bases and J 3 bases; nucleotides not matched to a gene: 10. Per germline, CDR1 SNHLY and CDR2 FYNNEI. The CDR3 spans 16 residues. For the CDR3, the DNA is TGTGCCAGCAGACGTACTACAGGGGGCAGGACAGATACGCAGTATTTT. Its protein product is CASRRTTGGRTDTQYF. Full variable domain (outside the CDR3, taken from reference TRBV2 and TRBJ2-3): EPEVTQTPSHQVTQMGQEVILRCVPISNHLYFYWYRQILGQKVEFLVSFYNNEISEKSEIFDDQFSVERPDGSNFTLKIRSTKLEDSAMYFCASRRTTGGRTDTQYFGPGTRLTVL.

This CDR3 reads CASSLLAGGIGEQYF. The CDR3 DNA reads as TGTGCCAGCAGCTTATTAGCGGGGGGCATAGGTGAGCAGTACTTC. The chain uses TRBV7-3 and TRBJ2-7; 10 bases fit TRBD2. The CDR3 runs to 15 residues. V was clipped by 2 bases and J by 7 bases; unmatched bases: 8. In germline, CDR1 is SGHTA, CDR2 FQGTGA. The whole variable domain, remainder taken from reference TRBV7-3 and TRBJ2-7, is GAGVSQTPSNKVTEKGKYVELRCDPISGHTALYWYRQSLGQGPEFLIYFQGTGAADDSGLPNDRFFAVRPEGSVSTLKIQRTERGDSAVYLCASSLLAGGIGEQYFGPGTRLTVT.

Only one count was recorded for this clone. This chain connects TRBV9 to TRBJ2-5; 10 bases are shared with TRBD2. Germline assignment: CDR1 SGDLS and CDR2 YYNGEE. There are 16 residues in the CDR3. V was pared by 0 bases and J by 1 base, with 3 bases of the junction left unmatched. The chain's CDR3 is CASSVVPSGGQETQYF. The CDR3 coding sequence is TGTGCCAGCAGCGTAGTGCCTAGCGGGGGCCAAGAGACCCAGTACTTC.

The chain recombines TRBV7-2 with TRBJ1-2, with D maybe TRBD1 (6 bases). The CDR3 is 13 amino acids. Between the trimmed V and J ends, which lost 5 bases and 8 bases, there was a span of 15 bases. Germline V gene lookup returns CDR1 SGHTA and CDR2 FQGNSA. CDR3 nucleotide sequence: TGTGCCAGCAGCCTAATGGGGGCTGGAGGCTACACCTTC. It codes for CASSLMGAGGYTF.

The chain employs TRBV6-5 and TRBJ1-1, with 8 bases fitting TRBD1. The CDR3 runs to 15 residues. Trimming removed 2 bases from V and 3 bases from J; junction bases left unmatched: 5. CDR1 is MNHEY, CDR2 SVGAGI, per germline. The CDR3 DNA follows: TGTGCCAGCAGTTACAGGACAGGGTGGGACACTGAAGCTTTCTTT. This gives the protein CASSYRTGWDTEAFF.

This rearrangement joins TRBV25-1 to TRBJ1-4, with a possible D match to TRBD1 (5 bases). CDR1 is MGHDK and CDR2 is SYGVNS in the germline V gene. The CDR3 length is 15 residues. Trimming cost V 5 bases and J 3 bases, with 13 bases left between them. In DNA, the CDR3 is TGTGCCAGCAGTTCAAAGGGGATACCTAATGAAAAACTGTTTTTT. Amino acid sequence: CASSSKGIPNEKLFF.

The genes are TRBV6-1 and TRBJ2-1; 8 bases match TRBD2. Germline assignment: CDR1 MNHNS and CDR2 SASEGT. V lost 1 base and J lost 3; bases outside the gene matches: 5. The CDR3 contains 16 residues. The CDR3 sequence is CASSEGAGGRYNEQFF. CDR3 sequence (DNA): TGTGCCAGCAGTGAAGGGGCGGGAGGACGCTACAATGAGCAGTTCTTC.

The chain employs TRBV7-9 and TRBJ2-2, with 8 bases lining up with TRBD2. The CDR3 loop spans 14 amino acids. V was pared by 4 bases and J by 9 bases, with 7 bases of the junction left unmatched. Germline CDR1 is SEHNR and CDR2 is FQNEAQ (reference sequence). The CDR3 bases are TGTGCCAGCAGCTCCACGGGGACTAGTAGGGAGCTGTTTTTT. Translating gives CASSSTGTSRELFF.

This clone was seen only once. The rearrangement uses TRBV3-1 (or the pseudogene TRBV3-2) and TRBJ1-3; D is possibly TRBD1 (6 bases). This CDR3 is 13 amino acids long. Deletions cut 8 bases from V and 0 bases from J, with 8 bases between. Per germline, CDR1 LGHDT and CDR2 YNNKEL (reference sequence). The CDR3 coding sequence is TGTGCCAGCGGGGGCTTCTCTGGAAACACCATATATTTT. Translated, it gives CASGGFSGNTIYF.

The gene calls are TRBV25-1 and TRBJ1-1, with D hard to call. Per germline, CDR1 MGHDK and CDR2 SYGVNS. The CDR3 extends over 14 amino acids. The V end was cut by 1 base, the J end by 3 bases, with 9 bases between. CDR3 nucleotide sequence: TGTGCCAGCAGTGAATCCGGGCCTTACACTGAAGCTTTCTTT. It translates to CASSESGPYTEAFF.